The 21 T cell receptor beta chains below were found in one sample sequenced in a study of tumor-infiltrating lymphocytes in primary liver carcinoma. Germline DNA was also extracted, and blood RNA was taken from unsorted whole blood. Reverse transcription of approximately 0.55 ug total RNA with a constant-region primer produced TCR beta cDNA. A slightly modified ARM-PCR protocol with three nested multiplex PCR rounds produced these TCR beta libraries. The two initial PCR rounds, roughly 9 cycles each, used TRBV1-TRBV30 forward and C-beta reverse primers. Via MiXCR, TCRdb re-called the multiplex PCR reads, giving one row per CDR3 protein. The sample holds some 180,000 distinct CDR3 sequences, approximately 60% seen once. The specimen was peripheral blood. The receptors derive from a middle-aged man with primary liver carcinoma and hepatitis B virus infection.

V gene TRBV6-5 combines with J gene TRBJ2-1; TRBD2 aligns across 9 bases. Germline values: CDR1 MNHEY, CDR2 SVGAGI. J gave up 6 bases and V 6 bases, and 9 bases lay outside the gene matches. The CDR3 sequence is 15 residues long. CDR3 bases: TGTGCCAGCAGCCCGGGACTAGCTACGTCCAATGAGCAGTTCTTC. Protein product: CASSPGLATSNEQFF.

In regard to this clonotype: One end of the junction fails to match germline, which may point to a read error. This sequence joins TRBV11-2 and TRBJ2-2; 7 bases fit TRBD2. The CDR3 covers 15 residues. In germline, CDR1 is SGHAT, CDR2 FQNNGV. CDR3 protein: CASSPGAGVTGELFF. Here the CDR3 DNA reads TGTGCCAGCAGTCCCGGGGCGGGAGTCACCGGGGAGCTATTTTTT. Full variable domain (outside the CDR3, taken from reference TRBV11-2 and TRBJ2-2): EAGVAQSPRYKIIEKRQSVAFWCNPISGHATLYWYQQILGQGPKLLIQFQNNGVVDDSQLPKDRFSAERLKGVDSTLKIQPAKLEDSAVYLCASSPGAGVTGELFFGEGSRLTVL.

This chain joins TRBV6-1 and TRBJ1-1; D is uncertain. Germline lookup yields CDR1 MNHNS and CDR2 SASEGT. V was pared by 3 bases and J by 7 bases, with 9 bases between. The CDR3 length is 12 residues. CDR3 sequence (DNA): TGTGCCAGCAGTGAGGAGGCGCTTGAAGCTTTCTTT. Translating it yields CASSEEALEAFF.

For this clonotype: Relative to the germline gene, one junction end is altered; a read error may explain this. This sequence joins TRBV10-3 and TRBJ2-2; TRBD1 aligns across 10 bases. In germline, CDR1 is ENHRY, CDR2 SYGVKD. The CDR3 covers 14 residues. The CDR3 coding sequence is TGTGCCATCAGGGGACAGGGGAACATCGGGGAGCTGTTTTTC. Its translation is CAIRGQGNIGELFF.

Details on this clonotype: At one boundary the junction diverges from the germline segment, which might be a read error. The rearrangement joins TRBV6-5 to TRBJ1-1; D call uncertain. Germline CDR1 and CDR2: MNHEY and SVGAGI. The CDR3 sequence is 14 residues long. CDR3 in amino acids: CASSYGHTNTQAFF. The CDR3 DNA sequence: TGTGCCAGCAGTTACGGGCACACAAACACTCAAGCTTTCTTT.

The genes are TRBV10-3 and TRBJ2-2; 12 nucleotides agree with TRBD2. Germline lookup yields CDR1 ENHRY and CDR2 SYGVKD. The V segment lost 5 bases and the J segment 4 bases; nucleotides outside the gene matches: 8. The CDR3 is 17 amino acids. Here the CDR3 reads CAISILTSGSGTGELFF. As DNA, the CDR3 is TGTGCCATCAGTATCCTGACTAGCGGGAGTGGCACCGGGGAGCTGTTTTTT.

This clonotype was seen a handful of times. The chain is built from TRBV4-2 and TRBJ1-5; D perhaps matches TRBD1 (6 bases). The CDR3 totals 15 residues. Germline V CDR1 and CDR2: LGHNA, YNFKEQ. Trimming took off 3 bases at V and 6 bases at J, with 15 bases between the two ends. For the CDR3, the DNA is TGTGCCAGCAGCCACCACAGGGAGGAAAGTCAGCCCCAGCATTTT. Translated, it gives CASSHHREESQPQHF.

The chain is built from TRBV12-3 or TRBV12-4 and TRBJ2-3, with unresolved D. The V end was cut by 6 bases, the J end by 5 bases, with 6 bases between. This CDR3 spans 11 amino acids. This CDR3 reads CASSPGDTQYF. CDR3 DNA: TGTGCCAGCAGCCCAGGAGATACGCAGTATTTT.

There are many counts of this clonotype. The chain carries TRBV29-1 and TRBJ2-3; 9 bases are a match to TRBD2. Trimming removed 7 bases from V and 4 bases from J; junction bases left unmatched: 6. The CDR3 length is 13 residues. The germline V gene encodes CDR1 SQVTM and CDR2 ANQGSEA. The CDR3 is CSARVAGADTQYF. Written as DNA, the CDR3 is TGCAGCGCCCGAGTAGCGGGAGCAGATACGCAGTATTTT.

V is TRBV18 and J is TRBJ2-7, with a tentative D call TRBD1 (6 bases). From germline, CDR1 is KGHSH and CDR2 LQKENI. The CDR3 has 15 residues. V was pared by 8 bases and J by 0 bases, with 17 bases between. The CDR3, as DNA: TGTGCCAGCCCACTGAACAGGGAAAGCTCCTACGAGCAGTACTTC. It codes for CASPLNRESSYEQYF.

This chain connects TRBV5-6 to TRBJ2-1; no reliable D call. This CDR3 contains 12 residues. V lost 3 bases, J lost 7 bases, and 8 bases lay in between. The germline CDR1 and CDR2 sequences are SGHDT and YYEEEE. CDR3 residues: CASSSFRNEQFF. In nucleotides, the CDR3 is TGTGCCAGCAGCTCCTTTAGGAATGAGCAGTTCTTC.

In this sample, this clonotype turned up once. The CDR3 nucleotides are TGTGCCATCAGGGACCAACAGATAGAGACCCAGTACTTC. Protein: CAIRDQQIETQYF. The chain carries TRBV10-3 and TRBJ2-5; no firm D call. The CDR3 length is 13 residues. In germline, CDR1 is ENHRY, CDR2 SYGVKD. Trimming removed 6 bases from V and 4 bases from J, with 12 bases in between.

Concerning this clonotype: One junction end does not reproduce the germline sequence, and a read error may be involved. The chain is built from TRBV11-2 and TRBJ2-7; unclear D gene. Germline V gene sequence: CDR1 SGHAT, CDR2 FQNNGV. CDR3 size: 14 residues. Here the CDR3 reads CANSLTDGAYQQYF. The CDR3 DNA reads as TGCGCCAACAGCTTAACCGACGGAGCCTACCAGCAATACTTC. The full variable domain, completed using reference TRBV11-2 and TRBJ2-7, is EAGVAQSPRYKIIEKRQSVAFWCNPISGHATLYWYQQILGQGPKLLIQFQNNGVVDDSQLPKDRFSAERLKGVDSTLKIQPAKLEDSAVYLCANSLTDGAYQQYFGPGTRLTVT.

The CDR3 is CATGDRLSGANVLTF. For the CDR3, the DNA is TGTGCCACGGGGGACAGGCTCTCTGGGGCCAACGTCCTGACTTTC. V usage is TRBV12-3 or TRBV12-4 and J usage is TRBJ2-6; 8 bases are shared with TRBD1. Trimming cost V 10 bases and J 0 bases; bases outside gene matches: 5. This CDR3 contains 15 residues.

This clonotype turned up a few times. The chain employs TRBV12-3 or TRBV12-4 and TRBJ2-5, with unresolved D. V gave up 3 bases and J gave up 2 bases, with 10 bases separating them. The CDR3 is 14 residues long. This CDR3 reads CASSLEQIQETQYF. The CDR3 region has the DNA TGTGCCAGCAGTTTGGAACAGATACAAGAGACCCAGTACTTC.

The V gene is TRBV5-5, the J gene TRBJ1-3, with 9 bases lining up with TRBD1. V shed 7 bases, J shed 7 bases, and the junction held 6 bases outside the gene matches. Germline assignment: CDR1 SGHKS and CDR2 YYEKEE (reference sequence). CDR3 size: 13 residues. This CDR3 reads CASGTGSSNTIYF. CDR3 nucleotide sequence: TGTGCCAGCGGGACAGGGTCGTCGAACACCATATATTTT. Supplemented by reference TRBV5-5 and TRBJ1-3, the full variable domain reads DAGVTQSPTHLIKTRGQQVTLRCSPISGHKSVSWYQQVLGQGPQFIFQYYEKEERGRGNFPDRFSARQFPNYSSELNVNALLLGDSALYLCASGTGSSNTIYFGEGSWLTVV.

Comment on this clonotype: At one end the junction does not follow the germline gene, possibly because of a read error. The gene calls are TRBV11-2 and TRBJ2-3; D perhaps matches TRBD2 (5 bases). Germline V gene sequence: CDR1 SGHAT, CDR2 FQNNGV. The length of the CDR3 is 15 residues. CDR3 DNA sequence: TGTGCCAGCAGTCACACGGCATCTAGCACAGATACGCACTATTTT. The encoded protein is CASSHTASSTDTHYF.

The chain has TRBV29-1 and TRBJ2-7, with TRBD1 as a possible D gene (6 bases). The CDR3 length is 13 residues. CDR1 SQVTM and CDR2 ANQGSEA come from the germline V gene. Trimming removed 8 bases from V and 5 bases from J, with 19 bases in between. The CDR3 loop is CSTRRTVHDEQYF. In DNA, the CDR3 is TGCAGCACAAGGCGGACAGTTCATGACGAGCAGTACTTC.

In the case of this clonotype: The junction and the germline gene differ at one end; a read error may be behind it. V usage is TRBV4-1 and J usage is TRBJ2-1, with D unclear. CDR3 length equals 17 residues. CDR1 MGHRA and CDR2 YSYEKL come from the germline V gene. The CDR3 sequence: CASSQDKPGSSYNEQFF. The DNA for the CDR3 is TGCGCCAGCAGCCAAGATAAGCCGGGTAGCTCCTATAATGAGCAGTTCTTC.

Comments on this clonotype: A much larger clone differs from this one at a single base, so this may be a read error. The CDR3 nucleotides are TGTGCCAGCAGCTCAGTTCAACGGGGGACTAGCGGGAACAATGAGCAGTTCTTC. Translated, it gives CASSSVQRGTSGNNEQFF. The genes are TRBV11-2 and TRBJ2-1; 13 nucleotides align to TRBD2. Germline V gives CDR1 SGHAT, CDR2 FQNNGV. The CDR3 sequence is 18 residues long. With V trimmed by 4 bases and J by 5 bases, 11 bases remained unmatched.

The chain employs TRBV6-2 or TRBV6-3 and TRBJ2-7; D uncertain. The CDR3 has 12 residues. In germline, CDR1 is MNHEY, CDR2 SVGEGT. Trimming stripped 4 bases from V and 7 bases from J, with 11 bases between. CDR3 coding DNA: TGTGCCAGCAGTTTCCCAGTGTGGGAGCAGTACTTC. Translating gives CASSFPVWEQYF.